The rows below give T cell receptor beta chains drawn from one sample of a study of CXCR3-negative and CXCR3-positive naive CD8 T cells. Each CDR3 protein gets one entry in TCRdb, which reprocessed the 5' RACE reads and gives no DNA. The listing contains 100,000 to 150,000 distinct CDR3 sequences. The sequenced sample consisted of naive CXCR3- CD8+ T cells from blood. The receptors were gathered from a human donor in good health. Some clones in this sample may be carry-over from other donors' samples. The CDR3 runs from the conserved cysteine through the conserved F or W. Fields, in order: V gene, J gene, CDR3 protein.

V: TRBV7-9; J: TRBJ2-5; CDR3: CASSLLEQTQYF
V: TRBV13; J: TRBJ2-1; CDR3: CASSLGGQGVDEQFF
V: TRBV28; J: TRBJ2-7; CDR3: CASSLRDLTYEQYF
V: TRBV5-1; J: TRBJ2-7; CDR3: CASSLGFGTSGSYEQYF
V: TRBV27; J: TRBJ2-7; CDR3: CASSWAGSISYEQYF
V: TRBV19; J: TRBJ1-6; CDR3: CASSGLRSPLHF
V: TRBV7-2; J: TRBJ2-2; CDR3: CASSDRDRGPAGEPFF
V: TRBV29-1; J: TRBJ2-7; CDR3: CSVEGGDRYEQYF
V: TRBV5-4; J: TRBJ2-1; CDR3: CASSPWTSGGTEDEQFF
V: TRBV20-1; J: TRBJ2-1; CDR3: CSAREAGRYNEQFF
V: TRBV29-1; J: TRBJ2-1; CDR3: CSGVTRRNDFYNEQFF
V: TRBV15; J: TRBJ2-3; CDR3: CATANPGGPSTDTQYF
V: TRBV7-9; J: TRBJ2-7; CDR3: CASSSPGMSSYEQYF
V: TRBV7-9; J: TRBJ2-7; CDR3: CASSFPGQNSYEQYF
V: TRBV2; J: TRBJ2-1; CDR3: CASRGGRYNEQFF
V: TRBV14; J: TRBJ2-7; CDR3: CASSQTWAPEKYF
V: TRBV24-1; J: TRBJ2-3; CDR3: CATSDLGGPPDTQYF
V: TRBV7-9; J: TRBJ1-5; CDR3: CASSSGQGPNQPQHF
V: TRBV7-9; J: TRBJ1-1; CDR3: CASSLATGLVNTEAFF
V: TRBV7-2; J: TRBJ2-7; CDR3: CASSFSTGELEQYF
V: TRBV28; J: TRBJ2-1; CDR3: CASKLLAASYNEQFF
V: TRBV4-3; J: TRBJ2-2; CDR3: CASSQETAPDTGELFF
V: TRBV25-1; J: TRBJ2-7; CDR3: CASSRGGGRYEQYF
V: TRBV4-2; J: TRBJ2-2; CDR3: CASSILPGGTGELFF
V: TRBV5-1; J: TRBJ2-5; CDR3: CASSLARTAQETQYF
V: TRBV4-1; J: TRBJ2-1; CDR3: CASSQHILAGVYYNEQFF
V: TRBV29-1; J: TRBJ1-1; CDR3: CSVEGGVVNTEAFF
V: TRBV12-3/TRBV12-4; J: TRBJ1-1; CDR3: CASSGSTEAFF
V: TRBV14; J: TRBJ1-1; CDR3: CASSQARLNTEAFF
V: TRBV29-1; J: TRBJ2-2; CDR3: CSVEETATGELFF
V: TRBV11-2; J: TRBJ2-7; CDR3: CASSLVSAYEQYF
V: TRBV4-1; J: TRBJ1-1; CDR3: CASSQDRGVGTEAFF
V: TRBV5-6; J: TRBJ2-1; CDR3: CASSFVRREQFF
V: TRBV5-3; J: TRBJ2-1; CDR3: CARSLARGPGTGKDNEQFF
V: TRBV20-1; J: TRBJ2-2; CDR3: CSARDSADVGAGELFF